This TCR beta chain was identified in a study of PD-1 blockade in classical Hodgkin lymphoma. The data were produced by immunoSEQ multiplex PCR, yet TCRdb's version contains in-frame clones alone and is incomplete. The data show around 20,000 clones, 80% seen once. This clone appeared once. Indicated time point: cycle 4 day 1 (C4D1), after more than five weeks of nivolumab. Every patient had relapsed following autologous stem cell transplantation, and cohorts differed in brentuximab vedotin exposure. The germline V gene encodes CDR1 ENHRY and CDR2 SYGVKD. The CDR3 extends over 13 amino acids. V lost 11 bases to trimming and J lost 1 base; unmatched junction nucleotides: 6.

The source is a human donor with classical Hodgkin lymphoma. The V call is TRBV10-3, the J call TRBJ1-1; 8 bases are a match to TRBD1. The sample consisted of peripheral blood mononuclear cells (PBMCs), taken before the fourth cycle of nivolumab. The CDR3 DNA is TGTGCCTCTGCCGGGACAGGGAACACTGAAGCTTTCTTT. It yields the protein CASAGTGNTEAFF.